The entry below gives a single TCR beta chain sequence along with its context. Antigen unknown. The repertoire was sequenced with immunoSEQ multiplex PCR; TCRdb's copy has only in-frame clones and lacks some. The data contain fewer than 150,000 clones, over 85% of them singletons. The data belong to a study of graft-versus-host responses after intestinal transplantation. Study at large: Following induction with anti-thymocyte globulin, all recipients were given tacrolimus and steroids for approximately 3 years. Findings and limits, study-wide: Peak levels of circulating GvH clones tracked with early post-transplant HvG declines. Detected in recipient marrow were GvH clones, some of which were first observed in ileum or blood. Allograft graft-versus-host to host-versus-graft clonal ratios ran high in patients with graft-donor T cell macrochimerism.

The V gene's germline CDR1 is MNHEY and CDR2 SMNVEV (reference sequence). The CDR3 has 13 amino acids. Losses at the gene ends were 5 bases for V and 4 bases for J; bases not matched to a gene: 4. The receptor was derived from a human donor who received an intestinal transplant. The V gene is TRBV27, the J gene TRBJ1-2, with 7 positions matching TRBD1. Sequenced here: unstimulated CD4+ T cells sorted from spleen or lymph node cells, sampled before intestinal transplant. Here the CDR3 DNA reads TGTGCCAGCAGTCAAAGACAGGGCTATGGCTACACCTTC. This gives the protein CASSQRQGYGYTF.